This passage covers 28 T cell receptor beta chains from one sample sequenced in a study of T cell changes during pregnancy in multiple sclerosis. TCRdb's copy holds only in-frame clones and misses some; the assay was immunoSEQ multiplex PCR. The sample includes approximately 46,000 clones, 90% seen only once; the top ten take around 5%. The sequenced sample was peripheral blood, obtained after pregnancy. Receptors originate from a female donor in good health, enrolled as a control in a pregnancy study.

This clone appeared a few times. The chain couples TRBV7-6 to TRBJ2-1, with 8 nucleotides matching TRBD2. The germline V gene encodes CDR1 SGHVS and CDR2 FNYEAQ. CDR3 length: 17 residues. The ends lost 1 base at V and 3 bases at J; junction bases unmatched: 8. The CDR3, as DNA: TGTGCCAGCAGCTTAGGAAAGGGCGGGGGGCACTACAATGAGCAGTTCTTC. Amino acids: CASSLGKGGGHYNEQFF.

V usage is TRBV5-1 and J usage is TRBJ2-3; 11 nucleotides align to TRBD1. Germline CDR1 reads SGHRS; CDR2 reads YFSETQ. CDR3 length: 16 amino acids. The J segment lost 1 base and the V segment lost 4 bases, leaving 5 bases of the junction unmatched. CDR3 region: CASSPGQGARTDTQYF. Here the CDR3 DNA reads TGCGCCAGCAGCCCAGGACAGGGGGCCCGCACAGATACGCAGTATTTT.

The J gene is TRBJ2-3, the V gene TRBV6-5; D not resolved. From germline, CDR1 is MNHEY and CDR2 SVGAGI. The length of the CDR3 is 15 residues. V lost 5 bases, J lost 9 bases, and 21 bases lay in between. The CDR3 DNA sequence: TGTGCCAGCAGTATAAATTCCGGTAGTGTCGGGACGCAGTATTTT. Its protein product is CASSINSGSVGTQYF.

V and J are TRBV6-5 and TRBJ1-1; D not resolved. This CDR3 is built from 16 residues. V lost 2 bases and J 0 bases, leaving 13 bases between the germline ends. Germline lookup yields CDR1 MNHEY and CDR2 SVGAGI. This chain's CDR3 is CASSYHSHSMNTEAFF. The CDR3 nucleotides read TGTGCCAGCAGTTACCACAGCCACTCTATGAACACTGAAGCTTTCTTT.

The CDR3 protein is CASSSDRGQETQYF. CDR3 DNA: TGTGCCAGCAGCTCGGACAGGGGCCAAGAGACCCAGTACTTC. The V and J genes are TRBV13 and TRBJ2-5, with TRBD1 matching over 9 bases. The CDR3 spans 14 residues. The J segment lost 1 base and the V segment lost 4 bases, leaving 1 base of the junction unmatched. Per germline, CDR1 PRHDT and CDR2 FYEKMQ (reference sequence).

J is TRBJ1-2 and V is TRBV28, with 8 positions matching TRBD1. The CDR3 sequence is 14 residues long. Trimming removed 6 bases from V and 4 bases from J; junction bases left unmatched: 7. CDR1 and CDR2 (germline): MDHEN, SYDVKM. The CDR3 DNA follows: TGTGCCAGCAGCCCGACAGGGGTCGGCTATGGCTACACCTTC. Amino acids: CASSPTGVGYGYTF.

The chain recombines TRBV11-3 with TRBJ2-3; a possible D gene is TRBD2 (5 bases). Trimming cost V 5 bases and J 4 bases, with 16 bases left between them. CDR3 length: 15 amino acids. Looked up from germline, CDR1 is SGHNT and CDR2 is YENEEA. The CDR3 sequence is CASSNLASGADTQYF. The CDR3 DNA reads TGTGCCAGCAGCAACCTAGCTTCGGGTGCAGATACGCAGTATTTT.

This chain connects TRBV7-3 to TRBJ1-1; D is perhaps TRBD1 (6 bases). In germline, CDR1 is SGHTA, CDR2 FQGTGA. The CDR3 is made up of 17 amino acids. V was trimmed by 3 bases and J by 1 base, leaving 18 bases between them. The chain's CDR3 is CASSFTAPRGSNTEAFF. Written as DNA, the CDR3 is TGTGCCAGCAGCTTTACAGCCCCCAGGGGCTCGAACACTGAAGCTTTCTTT.

The chain uses TRBV27 and TRBJ2-1; 13 bases match TRBD2. The V and J ends lost 2 bases and 7 bases, in that order; junction bases with no gene match: 8. Per germline, CDR1 MNHEY and CDR2 SMNVEV (reference sequence). The CDR3 contains 17 residues. CDR3 residues: CASSLPVLAGGPNEQFF. CDR3 bases: TGTGCCAGCAGTTTACCCGTACTAGCGGGGGGGCCGAATGAGCAGTTCTTC.

The V call is TRBV9, the J call TRBJ2-3; 8 nucleotides align to TRBD2. The CDR3 covers 16 residues. Germline V gene lookup returns CDR1 SGDLS and CDR2 YYNGEE. V shed 3 bases and J 3 bases; nucleotides not matched to a gene: 9. CDR3: CASSERSGGGTDTQYF. In DNA, the CDR3 is TGTGCCAGCAGCGAGAGGTCGGGCGGGGGGACAGATACGCAGTATTTT.

The genes are TRBV27 and TRBJ1-5, with unresolved D. Germline V gene sequence: CDR1 MNHEY, CDR2 SMNVEV (reference sequence). CDR3 length: 14 residues. V shed 2 bases and J shed 6 bases, with 11 bases lying between them. CDR3 region: CASSLTYTPQPQHF. In DNA form, the CDR3 reads TGTGCCAGCAGTTTAACATATACCCCTCAGCCCCAGCATTTT.

This sequence joins TRBV5-6 and TRBJ2-5; TRBD2 matches 7 bases. Germline V gene lookup returns CDR1 SGHDT and CDR2 YYEEEE. The CDR3 totals 14 residues. Germline trimming cut 4 bases from V and 2 bases from J; bases unmatched to any gene: 5. The CDR3 loop reads CASSLSSGQETQYF. DNA of the CDR3: TGTGCCAGCAGCCTCTCTAGCGGACAAGAGACCCAGTACTTC.

The chain is built from TRBV11-3 and TRBJ2-7; TRBD2 agrees at 7 bases. Germline CDR1 is SGHNT and CDR2 is YENEEA. V lost 1 base to trimming and J lost 2 bases; unmatched junction nucleotides: 2. This CDR3 comprises 14 residues. The CDR3 DNA follows: TGTGCCAGCAGCTTAGGAGCGGGGCCCTACGAGCAGTACTTC. As protein: CASSLGAGPYEQYF.

The rearrangement joins TRBV6-5 to TRBJ2-5, with D tentatively TRBD2 (6 bases). Deletions cut 6 bases from V and 5 bases from J, with 16 bases between. Germline V gene lookup returns CDR1 MNHEY and CDR2 SVGAGI. The CDR3 consists of 14 residues. The chain's CDR3 is CASRDYFESETQYF. The CDR3 region has the DNA TGTGCCAGCAGGGACTATTTCGAGTCGGAGACCCAGTACTTC.

The gene calls are TRBV2 and TRBJ1-1, with D unclear. The CDR3 is made up of 10 amino acids. Germline CDR1 reads SNHLY; CDR2 reads FYNNEI. V dropped 4 bases and J dropped 11 bases, with 8 bases sitting between them. CDR3 nucleotide sequence: TGTGCCAGCAGTGTGAGGGCCGCTTTCTTT. This encodes CASSVRAAFF. Combining the CDR3 with reference TRBV2 and TRBJ1-1 gives the whole variable domain EPEVTQTPSHQVTQMGQEVILRCVPISNHLYFYWYRQILGQKVEFLVSFYNNEISEKSEIFDDQFSVERPDGSNFTLKIRSTKLEDSAMYFCASSVRAAFFGQGTRLTVV.

This rearrangement joins TRBV6-1 to TRBJ2-3, with D unresolved. V lost 4 bases and J lost 2, with 19 bases in between. Germline V gene lookup returns CDR1 MNHNS and CDR2 SASEGT. The CDR3 has 17 amino acids. The CDR3 loop is CASSARQTRWNTDTQYF. The CDR3 coding sequence is TGTGCCAGCAGTGCCCGCCAGACAAGGTGGAACACAGATACGCAGTATTTT.

The rearrangement joins TRBV29-1 to TRBJ1-1; 9 bases are shared with TRBD1. V gave up 7 bases and J gave up 1 base; unmatched junction bases: 10. This CDR3 is built from 15 residues. Per germline, CDR1 SQVTM and CDR2 ANQGSEA. The CDR3 loop reads CSAATGGGENTEAFF. CDR3 sequence (DNA): TGCAGCGCAGCGACAGGGGGTGGAGAGAACACTGAAGCTTTCTTT.

The chain links TRBV28 to TRBJ2-7; D uncertain. Germline V gene sequence: CDR1 MDHEN, CDR2 SYDVKM. CDR3 size: 12 residues. Deletions cut 10 bases from V and 6 bases from J, with 16 bases between. In DNA form, the CDR3 reads TGTGCCATCACCCTTGAGTCTGGCGAGCAGTACTTC. This encodes CAITLESGEQYF. The entire variable domain, with the rest obtained from reference TRBV28 and TRBJ2-7, is as follows: DVKVTQSSRYLVKRTGEKVFLECVQDMDHENMFWYRQDPGLGLRLIYFSYDVKMKEKGDIPEGYSVSREKKERFSLILESASTNQTSMYLCAITLESGEQYFGPGTRLTVT.

The genes are TRBV5-1 and TRBJ2-4, with D tentatively TRBD2 (7 bases). Per germline, CDR1 SGHRS and CDR2 YFSETQ. This CDR3 contains 14 residues. V lost 5 bases and J 9 bases, leaving 18 bases between the germline ends. The CDR3 sequence: CASSEGGLRRIQYF. CDR3 coding DNA: TGCGCCAGCAGTGAGGGGGGGCTCCGACGCATTCAGTACTTC.

The chain carries TRBV27 and TRBJ1-2; TRBD1 aligns across 7 bases. From germline, CDR1 is MNHEY and CDR2 SMNVEV (reference sequence). The CDR3 extends over 13 amino acids. V shed 3 bases and J 5 bases; nucleotides not matched to a gene: 3. CDR3 coding DNA: TGTGCCAGCAGTTTGAACAGGGGATATGGCTACACCTTC. As protein: CASSLNRGYGYTF.

The chain couples TRBV5-1 to TRBJ2-1; 11 bases agree with TRBD2. The germline CDR1 and CDR2 sequences are SGHRS and YFSETQ. The junction had 9 bases not matched to a gene; V was cut back by 0 bases and J by 7 bases. The CDR3 runs to 17 residues. CDR3 in amino acids: CASSLGGVAGGQNEQFF. Written as DNA, the CDR3 is TGCGCCAGCAGCTTGGGCGGAGTAGCGGGAGGGCAAAATGAGCAGTTCTTC.

The chain uses TRBV4-3 and TRBJ2-3, with a possible D match to TRBD1 (5 bases). This CDR3 has 14 amino acids. Germline assignment: CDR1 LGHNA and CDR2 YSLEER. V shed 1 base and J shed 6 bases, with 11 bases lying between them. Here the CDR3 reads CASSQVTDRDTQYF. In DNA, the CDR3 is TGCGCCAGCAGCCAAGTGACAGATCGGGATACGCAGTATTTT.

The gene calls are TRBV12-5 and TRBJ2-5; TRBD2 matches at 14 bases. Germline V lookup: CDR1 LGHNT, CDR2 FRNRAP. V lost 1 base, J lost 4 bases, and 2 bases stayed unmatched. The CDR3 has 16 amino acids. CDR3 nucleotide sequence: TGTGCTAGTGGTTTGGCCGGACTAGCGGGAGGAGAGACCCAGTACTTC. Amino acid sequence: CASGLAGLAGGETQYF.

This clone was seen only a few times. V and J are TRBV11-2 and TRBJ1-2; no clear D gene. This CDR3 comprises 13 residues. V was trimmed by 1 base and J by 4 bases, leaving 7 bases between them. In germline, CDR1 is SGHAT, CDR2 FQNNGV. This chain's CDR3 is CASSLGQVYGYTF. The CDR3 bases are TGTGCCAGCAGCTTAGGTCAGGTCTATGGCTACACCTTC.

The chain has TRBV29-1 and TRBJ1-2; perhaps TRBD1 as D (6 bases). CDR1 is SQVTM, CDR2 ANQGSEA, per germline. The CDR3 sequence is 11 residues long. Trimming removed 5 bases at V and 7 bases at J, with 11 bases between. CDR3: CSVLRGSGYTF. CDR3 in DNA: TGCAGCGTTCTTAGGGGGTCTGGCTACACCTTC.

V usage is TRBV7-2 and J usage is TRBJ1-4; TRBD1 matches 7 bases. The length of the CDR3 is 15 residues. CDR1 is SGHTA, CDR2 FQGNSA, per germline. V lost 3 bases, J lost 5 bases, and 6 bases stayed unmatched. Written as DNA, the CDR3 is TGTGCCAGCAGCTTGGTGGGACAGAGAAATGAAAAACTGTTTTTT. This codes for CASSLVGQRNEKLFF.

V usage is TRBV5-1 and J usage is TRBJ2-3, with TRBD2 identical over 7 bases. Per germline, CDR1 SGHRS and CDR2 YFSETQ. V gave up 1 base and J gave up 5 bases; unmatched junction bases: 4. This CDR3 comprises 14 residues. CDR3 amino acids: CASSLIGTKDTQYF. CDR3 in DNA: TGCGCCAGCAGCTTGATTGGGACTAAAGATACGCAGTATTTT.

The chain carries TRBV13 and TRBJ1-2; 7 positions match TRBD1. Trimming cost V 2 bases and J 4 bases; bases outside gene matches: 4. The germline gives CDR1 PRHDT, CDR2 FYEKMQ (reference sequence). The CDR3 runs 14 residues. The chain's CDR3 is CASSLLAGGYGYTF. CDR3 sequence (DNA): TGTGCCAGCAGCTTACTGGCAGGGGGCTATGGCTACACCTTC.